These 6 T cell receptor beta chains share one sample of origin, sequenced in a study of early T cells in non-severe SARS-CoV-2 infection. TCRdb ran MiXCR on the 5' RACE reads and lists one entry per CDR3 protein. The sample contains fewer than 80,000 distinct CDR3 sequences, more than 9% of which appear only once. The source material was whole blood. The receptor set was obtained from an adult who was a healthcare worker with PCR-confirmed SARS-CoV-2 infection or an uninfected control (not recorded which).

In its sample, this clonotype was seen many times. The chain is built from TRBV7-7 and TRBJ2-2; D is unresolved. Trimming cost V 2 bases and J 3 bases, with 4 bases left between them. Germline V gene data show CDR1 as SSHAT and CDR2 as FNYEAQ (reference sequence). This CDR3 has 13 residues. Here the CDR3 reads CASSLKHTGELFF. The CDR3 bases are TGTGCCAGCAGCTTAAAGCACACCGGGGAGCTGTTTTTT. The complete variable domain, with remaining parts taken from reference TRBV7-7 and TRBJ2-2, reads GAGVSQSPRYKVTKRGQDVTLRCDPISSHATLYWYQQALGQGPEFLTYFNYEAQPDKSGLPSDRFSAERPEGSISTLTIQRTEQRDSAMYRCASSLKHTGELFFGEGSRLTVL.

This clonotype has just a few counts. The genes are TRBV20-1 and TRBJ2-1; 7 bases map to TRBD2. The CDR3 is made up of 17 amino acids. Germline trimming cut 0 bases from V and 0 bases from J; bases unmatched to any gene: 8. From germline, CDR1 is DFQATT and CDR2 SNEGSKA (reference sequence). The CDR3 DNA is TGCAGTGCTAGAGATTCCTCCGGGACTACCTCCTACAATGAGCAGTTCTTC. It specifies CSARDSSGTTSYNEQFF.

Notes on this clonotype: This clone may be a read error of a much larger clone one base away. CDR3 sequence: CASCLTGPYEQYF. The CDR3 DNA reads TGTGCCAGCTGTTTAACCGGTCCCTACGAGCAGTACTTC. The genes are TRBV12-3 or TRBV12-4 and TRBJ2-7; D ambiguous. CDR3 length equals 13 residues.

The rearrangement links TRBV18 to TRBJ2-1; D may be TRBD2 (5 bases). Per the germline V gene, CDR1 is KGHSH and CDR2 is LQKENI. V lost 4 bases, J lost 3 bases, and 19 bases lay in between. The CDR3 covers 17 residues. For the CDR3, the DNA is TGTGCCAGCTCACGTGAGGGTCCAAACCCTAACTACAATGAGCAGTTCTTC. Translating it yields CASSREGPNPNYNEQFF. Based on the CDR3 plus reference TRBV18 and TRBJ2-1, the full variable domain is NAGVMQNPRHLVRRRGQEARLRCSPMKGHSHVYWYRQLPEEGLKFMVYLQKENIIDESGMPKERFSAEFPKEGPSILRIQQVVRGDSAAYFCASSREGPNPNYNEQFFGPGTRLTVL.

The table lists this clonotype with a few counts. The V gene is TRBV18, the J gene TRBJ2-5, with TRBD2 as a possible D gene (5 bases). V lost 3 bases and J 3 bases, leaving 11 bases between the germline ends. This CDR3 comprises 14 residues. The germline gives CDR1 KGHSH, CDR2 LQKENI. The CDR3 loop is CASSPTSGKETQYF. CDR3 nucleotide sequence: TGTGCCAGCTCACCCACGTCCGGGAAAGAGACCCAGTACTTC.

The sample holds many counts of this clonotype. The chain joins TRBV11-2 to TRBJ2-7; the match to TRBD1 covers 7 bases. The V gene's germline CDR1 is SGHAT and CDR2 FQNNGV. The CDR3 contains 15 residues. V dropped 5 bases and J dropped 7; count of bases not matched to a gene: 14. DNA for the CDR3: TGTGCCAGCAGCACCTGGACAGGTCGTGTGCGGGAGCAGTACTTC. This sequence encodes CASSTWTGRVREQYF.